The source of this TCR beta chain is a study of control samples from healthy donors and cancer patients. The CDR3 sequence is 14 residues long. Germline assignment: CDR1 SGDLS and CDR2 YYNGEE. V lost 0 bases and J lost 6, with 12 bases in between. Clones were read by immunoSEQ multiplex PCR, and TCRdb kept only the in-frame ones, dropping some. The table includes approximately 72,000 clones, 75% to 90% detected once. What was sequenced was blood. The receptor's source is a man aged 45-65 years in good health. This chain links TRBV9 with TRBJ1-1; D possibly corresponds to TRBD1 (6 bases). CDR3 bases: TGTGCCAGCAGCGTAGAGGGGGTGGTGCCTGAAGCTTTCTTT. The encoded protein is CASSVEGVVPEAFF.